This TCR beta chain was obtained from a study of OX40 agonist ivuxolimab in advanced cancers. Study summary: Ivuxolimab, an antibody acting as an agonist of OX40 (CD134), was used to treat patients. Ivuxolimab, which patients received intravenously every 2 weeks, was dosed at 0.01 to 10 mg/kg.

Patients were ineligible given autoimmune disease history or systemic immunosuppression. The junction had 3 bases not matched to a gene; V was cut back by 3 bases and J by 1 base. The germline CDR1 and CDR2 sequences are LNHNV and YYDKDF (reference sequence). The CDR3 covers 16 residues. Libraries were prepared by immunoSEQ multiplex PCR; TCRdb keeps only in-frame clonotypes and omits some of them. The sample shows 65,000 to 80,000 clones, approximately 90% of them seen only once. V is TRBV15 and J is TRBJ2-2; 9 bases map to TRBD2. This specimen was CD4+ or CD8+ T cells sorted from blood, taken in a trial of the OX40 agonist ivuxolimab. The source is an adult with an advanced solid tumor such as melanoma, head and neck, liver or kidney cancer. The CDR3 protein is CATSSLSGRNTGELFF. Written as DNA, the CDR3 is TGTGCCACCAGCAGCCTTAGCGGGAGGAACACCGGGGAGCTGTTTTTT.